One T cell receptor (beta chain) is described in this entry. The target of this receptor is not known. Base-call qualities are not available, and no considerably larger clone is one nucleotide away. The data were taken from a study of blood T cells in healthy people across ages (dated by TCRdb to between 2015 and 2017). Some background on the complete study: In model experiments, template switching captured about one uniquely barcoded TCR beta cDNA molecule for every two T cells. Two additional independent replicas of 1 million unique cDNA reads from the same blood draw were analyzed for two donors (one aged 18 to 30 and one aged 80 or older). To avoid experimental bias, donors of different ages were spread randomly across the sequencing lanes. To track age-related changes in TCR beta repertoire diversity, the study relied on deep sequencing normalized with unique cDNA molecular identifiers. Four age groups were formed from the donors: young (average about 17 years), middle-aged (around 40), aged (62) and long-lived (approximately 78). Results the study describes overall, beyond this receptor: Estimates of total diversity from one million sequenced T cells were regarded as lower bounds and underestimates. A strong correlation was found between observed TCR beta diversity and the percentage of naive T cells measured by flow cytometry. Donor CMV infection status was unknown, potentially confounding age-related changes in expanded clonotypes. Because profiling used bulk unsorted PBMCs, naive and antigen-experienced compartments could not be compared conclusively. The long-lived group showed more naive CD4+ T cells, fewer expanded clones and increased TCR diversity than the aged group, suggesting age selection. As age increased, observed TCR beta diversity per million T cells dropped in a roughly linear way, and a significant reduction was already evident by age 40.

Systemically healthy Caucasian individuals from Russia, around 39 in total and aged roughly 6 to 95 years, were included as donors. Around 10 milliliters of peripheral blood were collected from each donor into EDTA-treated Vacutainer tubes. Ficoll-Paque density-gradient centrifugation was used to isolate PBMCs, with at least 6 million per sample. Trizol reagent was used to extract total RNA from the PBMCs, yielding at least 5 micrograms per sample. For every donor, flow cytometry on a PBMC aliquot measured the percentage of naive CD45RAhigh/CD27high T cells. The library was made by 5' RACE. Sequenced on an Illumina HiSeq 2500. A second PCR of roughly 7 to 11 cycles was performed with a sample-barcoded 5' primer and a J-beta primer mix. A unique molecular identifier was introduced onto each TCR beta cDNA molecule by a template-switch 5' adaptor carrying 12 random nucleotides. Each sample yielded at least 3 million CDR3-containing paired-end reads. First-strand cDNA synthesis was performed from all RNA using the Mint cDNA synthesis kit, with priming by a TRBC-specific oligonucleotide. After uracil-DNA glycosylase treatment, a first 18-cycle PCR used universal primers M1SS and BC2_uni_R on all cDNA. The authors processed their data as follows. For normalization, 1 million high-quality reads were randomly selected from each sample, with every read carrying a distinct molecular identifier. Instead of being binned into consensus sequences, reads with shared molecular identifiers were discarded. MiTCR, run with a Q25 quality threshold and the strictest error-elimination algorithm, handled CDR3 identification, clonotype clustering and error correction. Lower-bound total TCR beta diversity was estimated with a nonparametric unseen species model using Euler transformation. TCRdb's own reprocessing of the public reads used fastp at Q25 and MiXCR and kept productive beta chains. Each record represents a unique CDR3 protein, reported with the most common genes and DNA among its rows. The V and J calls and clone size are TCRdb's, not the authors'. Present in this sample are almost 800,000 distinct CDR3 sequences, 55% to 75% of which were seen just once. The biggest ten clones account for around 20% of the sample.

Based on the germline V gene (reference sequence), the CDR1 and CDR2 sequences are LGHDT and YNNKEL. From cysteine to phenylalanine, the CDR3 is 16 amino acids long. Only CDR3 DNA remains: 48 bases, in frame from the first base. Trimming removed 1 base from V and 4 bases from J, leaving 15 bases between the germline ends. Sequenced input: blood. The chain is encoded by TRBV3-1 joined to TRBJ2-3; the D match is possibly TRBD1 or TRBD2, with 5 bases aligned in each. This sequence originates from a young man in good health. The DNA is TGTGCCAGCAGCCAAGCGGGACGGGTAATATCAGATACGCAGTATTTT. Its amino acids are CASSQAGRVISDTQYF.